This T cell receptor (beta chain) was captured by sequencing in a study of chemoradiotherapy in HPV16-positive cancers (dated by TCRdb to 2021 to 2024). With regard to the full study: Functional T-cell assays on cells from a couple of HPV16-positive patients defined candidate HPV-specific T-cell clones and common TCR motifs. The candidate HPV-specific TCRs and motifs were then tracked in TCR repertoires from 80 to 95 patients with HPV-related cancers. The study asked whether T-cell immunity against the HPV oncoproteins E6 and E7 changes during chemoradiotherapy and whether it affects survival. Overall study results and their limits: Expansion of candidate HPV-specific clones and E7-related TCR motifs was observed in the tumor microenvironment during treatment, whereas no such expansion was observed for non-HPV-specific T cells. In HPV16-positive patients, expansion of HPV-responsive T cells during chemoradiotherapy was associated with improved recurrence-free survival. The survival association was reported for HPV16-positive patients, and the functional definition of HPV-specific T cells was derived from only two HPV16-positive patients.

Repertoires were sampled repeatedly over the course of chemoradiotherapy so that clonal expansion in the tumor microenvironment could be followed. Worth noting for this clone: Its antigen has not been determined. The sample holds no much larger clone one base away, and base qualities are not on file.

The germline V gene (reference sequence) sets CDR1 to SGHKS and CDR2 to YYEKEE. V lost 4 bases and J lost 2 bases; the stretch between them is 9 bases long. The CDR3, cysteine through phenylalanine, is 13 amino acids long. The kept DNA is CDR3 alone, 39 bases in frame from the first base. The method was the immunoSEQ multiplex PCR assay. Held by TCRdb, this immuneACCESS table contains in-frame sequences only and omits some clones. Under half of the omission traces to an unresolved V gene where checked; the cause of the rest is unknown. For this sample the table gives 5,500 to 8,000 clones, of which about three quarters were detected only once. The ten largest account for under 20% of the sample.

The specimen was taken from a patient who underwent chemoradiotherapy. The receptor's source is a human donor with HPV-associated anogenital cancer. The chain is made from TRBV5-5 and TRBJ1-1; TRBD1 is a possible D gene, resting on 5 matching bases. The CDR3 protein is CASSGGFNTEAFF. The nucleotides read TGTGCCAGCAGCGGGGGGTTCAACACTGAAGCTTTCTTT.